One sample yielded the 15 T cell receptor beta chains listed below, sequenced in a study of shared clonotypes between healthy human individuals. The repertoire was sequenced with immunoSEQ multiplex PCR; TCRdb's copy has only in-frame clones and lacks some. The sample has 470,000 or so clones; about 72% are singletons. The sample comprised PBMCs. Receptors were obtained from a woman between 40 and 50 years old in good health. Some clones in this sample may be carry-over from other donors' samples.

The J gene is TRBJ1-5, the V gene TRBV5-1, with a weak D call TRBD1 (5 bases). Germline values: CDR1 SGHRS, CDR2 YFSETQ. Trimming shortened V by 0 bases and J by 6 bases, and 13 bases separated the two germline ends. This CDR3 is 15 amino acids long. The chain's CDR3 is CASSLGGGSGQPQHF. The CDR3 coding sequence is TGCGCCAGCAGCTTGGGGGGCGGATCGGGTCAGCCCCAGCATTTT.

The V call is TRBV10-1, the J call TRBJ2-2; 7 nucleotides agree with TRBD2. With V trimmed by 4 bases and J by 4 bases, 3 bases remained unmatched. The CDR3 covers 14 residues. In germline, CDR1 is WNHNN, CDR2 SYGVQD (reference sequence). For the CDR3, the DNA is TGCGCCAGCAGTGCATCGGGGGGCACCGGGGAGCTGTTTTTT. This codes for CASSASGGTGELFF.

The rearrangement uses TRBV25-1 and TRBJ2-2; D is perhaps TRBD1 or TRBD2 (5 bases each). Trimming cost V 7 bases and J 5 bases, with 14 bases left between them. Germline V gene lookup returns CDR1 MGHDK and CDR2 SYGVNS. This CDR3 is built from 14 residues. The CDR3 reads CASKMQGETGELFF. The CDR3 bases are TGTGCCAGCAAAATGCAGGGAGAAACCGGGGAGCTGTTTTTT.

This clone showed up just a few times. The rearrangement uses TRBV28 and TRBJ1-3, with 7 bases fitting TRBD1. Per germline, CDR1 MDHEN and CDR2 SYDVKM. CDR3 length: 16 amino acids. V was pared by 6 bases and J by 0 bases, with 8 bases of the junction left unmatched. The CDR3 sequence is CASRQTGSISGNTIYF. In nucleotides, the CDR3 is TGTGCCAGCAGGCAGACAGGGTCTATCTCTGGAAACACCATATATTTT.

A few counts support this clone. The chain joins TRBV2 to TRBJ1-2; TRBD1 agrees at 10 bases. The CDR3 is made up of 14 amino acids. Germline-derived CDR1 and CDR2 are SNHLY and FYNNEI. J was trimmed by 2 bases and V by 6 bases; bases with no gene match: 3. As DNA, the CDR3 is TGTGCCAGCAGGGGGACAGGGGTCAACTATGGCTACACCTTC. Amino acid sequence: CASRGTGVNYGYTF. Supplemented by reference TRBV2 and TRBJ1-2, the full variable domain reads EPEVTQTPSHQVTQMGQEVILRCVPISNHLYFYWYRQILGQKVEFLVSFYNNEISEKSEIFDDQFSVERPDGSNFTLKIRSTKLEDSAMYFCASRGTGVNYGYTFGSGTRLTVV.

The chain couples TRBV6-4 to TRBJ2-3; D possibly corresponds to TRBD1 (6 bases). Trimming left V 2 bases short and J 3 bases short, with 15 bases between. The germline gives CDR1 MRHNA, CDR2 SNTAGT. The CDR3 spans 16 residues. The CDR3 region has the DNA TGTGCCAGCAGTGACAGCGCAGGGGCAGCGACAGATACGCAGTATTTT. Translating gives CASSDSAGAATDTQYF.

A remark on this clone: Since a far larger clone is one base different, this is likely a read error. The chain combines TRBV28 with TRBJ2-1; TRBD1 agrees at 9 bases. This CDR3 is built from 17 residues. The germline gives CDR1 MDHEN, CDR2 SYDVKM. The CDR3 DNA is TGTGCCGGCAGTCCGCTCTTCGGGACAGGGTTCTACAATGAGCAGTTCTTC. It encodes CAGSPLFGTGFYNEQFF.

The chain carries TRBV7-2 and TRBJ2-2; the D gene could be TRBD1 or TRBD2 (5 bases each). The germline V gene encodes CDR1 SGHTA and CDR2 FQGNSA. V dropped 6 bases and J dropped 1 base, with 18 bases sitting between them. This CDR3 spans 17 amino acids. Written as DNA, the CDR3 is TGTGCCAGCAGGACCACCGGGCTGAGGGGGAACACCGGGGAGCTGTTTTTT. Encoded protein: CASRTTGLRGNTGELFF.

The V and J genes are TRBV28 and TRBJ2-1, with no clear D. The CDR3 spans 13 residues. CDR1 and CDR2 (germline): MDHEN, SYDVKM. V lost 5 bases, J lost 6 bases, and 11 bases lay in between. The CDR3 here is CASSPPGLNEQFF. The CDR3 region has the DNA TGTGCCAGCAGTCCACCTGGCCTCAATGAGCAGTTCTTC.

This chain joins TRBV29-1 and TRBJ2-7; TRBD2 agrees at 11 bases. V trimming: 5 bases; J trimming: 4 bases; junction bases outside the gene matches: 19. The germline V gene encodes CDR1 SQVTM and CDR2 ANQGSEA. The CDR3 is 18 residues long. DNA of the CDR3: TGCAGCGTTACCTCGAGGGCTAGCGGGAGGTCTGGGCGTTACGAGCAGTACTTC. It encodes CSVTSRASGRSGRYEQYF.

The V gene is TRBV5-6, the J gene TRBJ2-3; D unclear. Germline CDR1 is SGHDT and CDR2 is YYEEEE. V lost 2 bases and J lost 0, with 10 bases in between. The CDR3 totals 15 residues. The CDR3 sequence: CASSLTPASTDTQYF. Here the CDR3 DNA reads TGTGCCAGCAGCTTAACGCCGGCGAGCACAGATACGCAGTATTTT.

In regard to this clone: The junction departs from germline at one end; a sequencing error may be responsible. Other DNA sequences in this specimen translate into the identical CDR3. The V call is TRBV6-5, the J call TRBJ2-1, with 12 bases fitting TRBD2. CDR3 length equals 14 residues. CDR1 MNHEY and CDR2 SVGAGI come from the germline V gene. Here the CDR3 reads CASSLAGGRNEQFF. The CDR3 nucleotides are TGTGCCAGCAGTCTAGCGGGAGGGCGGAATGAACAGTTCTTC.

This clone was observed a few times. The genes are TRBV2 and TRBJ2-2, with D possibly matching TRBD1 (6 bases). Trimming took off 7 bases at V and 7 bases at J, with 13 bases between the two ends. This CDR3 is built from 13 residues. CDR1 SNHLY and CDR2 FYNNEI come from the germline V gene. CDR3 sequence: CASNKGDGGELFF. The DNA for the CDR3 is TGTGCCAGCAATAAGGGGGATGGCGGGGAGCTGTTTTTT. Full variable domain (rest looked up from reference TRBV2 and TRBJ2-2): EPEVTQTPSHQVTQMGQEVILRCVPISNHLYFYWYRQILGQKVEFLVSFYNNEISEKSEIFDDQFSVERPDGSNFTLKIRSTKLEDSAMYFCASNKGDGGELFFGEGSRLTVL.

The chain recombines TRBV7-8 with TRBJ2-1; 12 nucleotides match TRBD2. Germline V gene lookup returns CDR1 SGHVS and CDR2 FQNEAQ. V was pared by 4 bases and J by 8 bases, with 6 bases of the junction left unmatched. CDR3 length: 15 amino acids. The CDR3 is CASSSTSGRFYEQFF. The DNA of the CDR3 is TGTGCCAGCAGCTCCACTAGCGGGAGGTTCTATGAGCAGTTCTTC.

The V and J genes are TRBV10-3 and TRBJ1-5, with no clear D. Looked up from germline, CDR1 is ENHRY and CDR2 is SYGVKD. Trimming removed 0 bases at V and 5 bases at J, with 5 bases between. The CDR3 is 13 residues long. The CDR3 spells CAISESLDQPQHF. CDR3 DNA: TGTGCCATCAGTGAGTCTTTGGATCAGCCCCAGCATTTT.